These T cell receptor beta chains were read from a single sample in a study of blood T cell repertoires in COVID-19. Some clones are missing from TCRdb's copy, which holds only in-frame ones; the method was immunoSEQ multiplex PCR. This table has around 240,000 clones, about 91% appearing once. Sequencing was performed on PBMCs or T cells enriched from blood (not recorded which). The receptors stem from a human donor in a cohort exposed to, infected with or recovered from COVID-19 (not recorded which). The donor label of this sample is uncertain. Both conserved end residues are part of each CDR3. The D gene is left open where the match is weak. Clone size is not always given. Where it is, it says once, few, many or a class for expanded clones.

V	size	J	D	CDR3	DNA
TRBV6-5	once	TRBJ2-5	-	CASSRRGETQYF	TGTGCCAGCAGTCGGAGGGGTGAGACCCAGTACTTC
TRBV4-2	-	TRBJ1-6	TRBD1	CASSQVIQGGNSPLHF	TGTGCCAGCAGCCAGGTGATACAGGGGGGTAATTCACCCCTCCACTTT
TRBV4-1	once	TRBJ2-3	TRBD2	CASSQLTSGESSTDTQYF	TGCGCCAGCAGCCAGCTCACTAGCGGGGAGTCTAGCACAGATACGCAGTATTTT
TRBV11-3	-	TRBJ1-6	-	CASSLRRNSPLHF	TGTGCCAGCAGTCTGCGGAGGAATTCACCCCTCCACTTT
TRBV7-6	-	TRBJ2-3	-	CASSFDPSRVNTQYF	TGTGCCAGCAGCTTCGACCCATCGCGGGTGAATACGCAGTATTTT
TRBV7-9	-	TRBJ1-1	TRBD1	CASRQGARTEAFF	TGTGCCAGCAGACAGGGGGCGAGGACTGAAGCTTTCTTT
TRBV5-1	-	TRBJ2-1	TRBD1	CASSVDRVGNEQFF	TGCGCCAGCAGCGTGGACAGGGTGGGCAATGAGCAGTTCTTC
TRBV9	-	TRBJ1-3	TRBD1	CASSETPGQGSGNTIYF	TGTGCCAGCAGCGAAACGCCGGGACAGGGCTCTGGAAACACCATATATTTT
TRBV24-1	-	TRBJ2-2	TRBD1	CATSGADRDRGLTGELFF	TGTGCCACCAGTGGAGCCGACCGGGACAGGGGGCTTACCGGGGAGCTGTTTTTT
TRBV5-6	-	TRBJ1-2	-	CASSLGETYGYTF	TGTGCCAGCAGCTTGGGGGAGACCTATGGCTACACCTTC
TRBV10-2	-	TRBJ2-7	-	CASRYPPSGAEDEQYF	TGCGCCAGCAGGTATCCCCCATCCGGCGCCGAGGACGAGCAGTACTTC
TRBV7-2	-	TRBJ2-3	TRBD1	CASSLRQGGDTQYF	TGTGCCAGCAGCCTAAGACAGGGGGGAGATACGCAGTATTTT
TRBV5-1	-	TRBJ1-3	-	CASSLVGGSGNTIYF	TGCGCCAGCAGCTTGGTCGGGGGCTCTGGAAACACCATATATTTT
TRBV6-4	-	TRBJ1-1	-	CASSDLLTGYTEAFF	TGTGCCAGCAGTGACTTACTAACAGGCTACACTGAAGCTTTCTTT
TRBV2	-	TRBJ2-4	TRBD1	CASSEDVDGTGAAKNIQYF	TGTGCCAGCAGTGAAGATGTAGACGGGACAGGGGCAGCCAAAAACATTCAGTACTTC
TRBV6-5	-	TRBJ1-3	-	CASRATGSGNTIYF	TGTGCCAGCAGGGCAACAGGGTCTGGAAACACCATATATTTT
TRBV5-4	-	TRBJ1-2	TRBD1	CASSLGLGTVYGYTF	TGTGCCAGCAGCTTAGGGCTTGGGACAGTCTATGGCTACACCTTC
TRBV29-1	-	TRBJ2-6	TRBD1	CSVEGQEYSGANVLTF	TGCAGCGTTGAGGGACAGGAGTACTCTGGGGCCAACGTCCTGACTTTC
TRBV6-5	-	TRBJ1-1	-	CASYATGFHTEAFF	TGTGCCAGCTACGCGACAGGATTTCACACTGAAGCTTTCTTT
TRBV19	-	TRBJ2-5	-	CASSIRGFQETQYF	TGTGCCAGTAGTATTAGGGGGTTCCAAGAGACCCAGTACTTC
TRBV13	few	TRBJ2-3	-	CASSHPKTGTDTQYF	TGTGCCAGCAGCCACCCAAAGACAGGCACAGATACGCAGTATTTT
TRBV29-1	-	TRBJ2-1	TRBD1	CSYDRDTKQFF	TGCAGCTACGACAGGGACACCAAGCAGTTCTTC
TRBV19	-	TRBJ1-2	-	CATSQGNYGYTF	TGTGCCACCTCACAGGGTAACTATGGCTACACCTTC
TRBV19	-	TRBJ1-2	TRBD1	CASSYSTGANYGYTF	TGTGCCAGTAGTTACTCGACAGGGGCTAACTATGGCTACACCTTC
TRBV30	-	TRBJ2-3	TRBD2	CAWSPGGSDTQYF	TGTGCCTGGAGTCCCGGGGGGTCAGATACGCAGTATTTT
TRBV24-1	-	TRBJ2-1	TRBD2	CATKGTSGGRDNEQFF	TGTGCCACCAAAGGGACTAGCGGGGGTCGGGACAATGAGCAGTTCTTC
TRBV11-1	-	TRBJ2-5	-	CASSLDTAGQETQYF	TGTGCCAGCAGCTTAGATACGGCGGGGCAAGAGACCCAGTACTTC
TRBV10-3	once	TRBJ1-2	TRBD1	CAISGLEGTADGYTF	TGTGCCATCAGTGGGCTAGAGGGGACAGCCGATGGCTACACCTTC
TRBV11-3	-	TRBJ2-3	-	CASSLERTDTQYF	TGTGCCAGCAGCTTAGAGAGGACAGATACGCAGTATTTT
TRBV5-1	-	TRBJ2-2	TRBD2	CASSFRTSANTGELFF	TGCGCCAGCAGTTTTAGGACTAGCGCGAACACCGGGGAGCTGTTTTTT
TRBV9	-	TRBJ2-1	-	CASSVEVRGPYNEQFF	TGTGCCAGCAGCGTAGAGGTTCGCGGCCCCTACAATGAGCAGTTCTTC
TRBV3-1/TRBV3-2	-	TRBJ2-1	-	CASSHEGVGNEQFF	TGTGCCAGCAGCCACGAGGGGGTCGGGAATGAGCAGTTCTTC
TRBV5-6	-	TRBJ1-6	TRBD1	CASSSGTGDSPLHF	TGTGCCAGCAGCTCGGGGACAGGGGATTCACCCCTCCACTTT
TRBV10-3	-	TRBJ1-1	-	CAISGHPNTEAFF	TGTGCCATCAGTGGACACCCGAACACTGAAGCTTTCTTT
TRBV20-1	-	TRBJ2-3	TRBD1	CSVRDRQQYF	TGCAGTGTTAGGGACAGGCAACAGTATTTT
TRBV19	-	TRBJ1-4	-	CASSIGGSTNEKLFF	TGTGCCAGTAGTATCGGGGGTTCAACTAATGAAAAACTGTTTTTT
TRBV6-6	-	TRBJ1-5	-	CASSFGGNQPQHF	TGTGCCAGCAGTTTCGGGGGGAATCAGCCCCAGCATTTT
TRBV24-1	-	TRBJ1-5	TRBD1	CATSSITGDPNQPQHF	TGTGCCACCAGCTCCATCACAGGGGACCCTAACCAGCCCCAGCATTTT
TRBV7-2	-	TRBJ1-6	-	CASSREGWGTSPLHF	TGTGCCAGCAGTAGGGAGGGGTGGGGTACATCACCCCTCCACTTT
TRBV30	-	TRBJ2-7	-	CAWRMLVPQDEQYF	TGTGCCTGGAGGATGTTGGTACCTCAGGACGAGCAGTACTTC
TRBV9	-	TRBJ2-7	-	CASSVTDNYEQYF	TGTGCCAGCAGCGTGACTGATAACTACGAGCAGTACTTC
TRBV4-1	-	TRBJ1-1	-	CASSSLGGASGAFF	TGCGCCAGCAGCTCTCTGGGGGGGGCAAGTGGAGCTTTCTTT
TRBV29-1	once	TRBJ2-7	TRBD1	CSVAQDRVANYEQYF	TGCAGCGTTGCCCAGGACAGGGTCGCCAACTACGAGCAGTACTTC
TRBV5-4	-	TRBJ2-7	TRBD2	CASSQGLADEQYF	TGTGCCAGCAGCCAGGGACTAGCGGACGAGCAGTACTTC
TRBV6-5	few	TRBJ1-6	TRBD1	CASSYSPTGKNSPLHF	TGTGCCAGCAGTTACTCTCCGACAGGGAAGAATTCACCCCTCCACTTT
TRBV27	-	TRBJ1-1	-	CASSFGQSLNTEAFF	TGTGCCAGCAGTTTTGGTCAGTCCTTGAACACTGAAGCTTTCTTT